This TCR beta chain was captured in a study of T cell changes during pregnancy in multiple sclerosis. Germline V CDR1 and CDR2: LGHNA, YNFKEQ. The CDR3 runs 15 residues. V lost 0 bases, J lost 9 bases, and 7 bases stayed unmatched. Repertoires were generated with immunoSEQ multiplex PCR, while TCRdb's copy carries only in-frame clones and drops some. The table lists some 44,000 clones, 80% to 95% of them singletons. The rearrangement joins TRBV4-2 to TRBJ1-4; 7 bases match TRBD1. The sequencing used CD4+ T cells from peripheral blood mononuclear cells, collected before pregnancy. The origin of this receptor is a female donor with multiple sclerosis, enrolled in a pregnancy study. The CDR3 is CASSQDNRDRQKLFF. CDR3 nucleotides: TGTGCCAGCAGCCAAGACAATCGGGACAGACAAAAACTGTTTTTT.